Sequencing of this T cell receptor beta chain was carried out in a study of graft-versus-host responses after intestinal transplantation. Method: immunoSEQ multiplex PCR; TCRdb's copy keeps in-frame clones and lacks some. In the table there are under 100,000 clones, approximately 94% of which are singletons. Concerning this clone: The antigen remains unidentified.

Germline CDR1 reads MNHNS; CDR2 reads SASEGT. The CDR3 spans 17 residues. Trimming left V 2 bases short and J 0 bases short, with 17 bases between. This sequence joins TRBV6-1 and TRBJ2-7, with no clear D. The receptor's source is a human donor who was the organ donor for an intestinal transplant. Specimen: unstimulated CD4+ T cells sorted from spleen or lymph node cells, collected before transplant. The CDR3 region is CASSERRYPANSYEQYF. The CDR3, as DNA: TGTGCCAGCAGTGAACGGCGTTACCCCGCTAACTCCTACGAGCAGTACTTC.